This entry concerns a single TCR beta chain. Its antigen remains undetermined. Base qualities were left out, and no much larger clone turns up one base away. Reading the label with the study, this specimen's time point is: persistent/refractory GD, antithyroid drugs over 5 years with positive TRAb. RNA was extracted from PBMCs in TRIzol for both TCR sequencing and RNA sequencing. Graves' disease was diagnosed according to American Thyroid Association guidelines. The patients came from an endocrinology department in Xi'an, China. Each patient gave approximately 8.8 milliliters of peripheral blood, collected in an EDTA anticoagulant tube. PBMCs were isolated by Ficoll Paque Plus density gradient separation without further T cell sorting. RNA quality was checked with an Agilent 2100 Bioanalyzer and agarose gel, and concentration with a NanoDrop 2000. These data come from a study of regulatory T cells in long-lasting Graves disease (dated by TCRdb to the early 2020s). A note on the overall study: Persistent Graves' disease was defined as persistently positive TSH receptor autoantibodies together with antithyroid drug treatment for over 5 years. Patients with persistent Graves' disease were compared with patients with newly diagnosed Graves' disease using TCR sequencing and RNA sequencing of peripheral blood. The study took place in China and was registered as a clinical trial. TCR sequencing covered some 13 persistent and 20 or so newly diagnosed Graves' disease patients, some 33 samples in total. On average, persistent Graves' disease patients in the clinical cohort had been on antithyroid drugs for approximately ten years. Overall study results and their limits: Compared with newly diagnosed patients, patients with persistent Graves' disease had lower TCR Shannon entropy and fewer highly expanded clones, which suggests clonal expansion. Only peripheral blood was studied, because thyroid tissue, the primary lesion, was inaccessible. The authors acknowledged the small sample size as a limitation that may reduce accuracy. A larger number of public clonotypes was shared among persistent patients (approximately 3,000) than among newly diagnosed patients (roughly 980). Sequencing and analysis were limited to the TCR beta chain.

Library construction relied on multiplex PCR. Sequencing used an Illumina HiSeq 4000. TCR beta libraries were built with iRepertoire HTBI primers and Arm-PCR amplification of CDR3 regions. Gel purification was performed on PCR products prior to sequencing. The study's processing was this. Gene usage analysis of CDR3 amino acid clonotypes used the 60 to 80 TRBV and 12 to 15 TRBJ segments found across samples. COPE and FqMerger were used to merge the filtered high-quality paired reads into contigs. BLAST was used to align contigs to the IMGT TRBV, TRBD and TRBJ reference genes, and CDR3 was defined following IMGT. Highly expanded clones were defined as clonotypes with a frequency above 0.1%. Shannon entropy served as the measure of repertoire diversity, while the Gini coefficient captured V-J evenness. Public clonotypes were defined as clonotypes shared by more than one individual. TCRdb applied fastp at Q25 and MiXCR to the public reads, then kept only in-frame beta chains. Every distinct CDR3 protein forms one entry, paired with its most common genes and DNA. TCRdb's processing, not the study's, gives the V and J calls here. Recorded for this sample are 600,000 to 800,000 distinct CDR3 sequences; about 32% of them occurred a single time. The ten largest account for 35% to 55% of the sample.

The source of this sequence is a female donor with Graves disease. Sequencing was performed on peripheral blood mononuclear cells (PBMCs), taken when the disease was refractory, from a patient treated with antithyroid drugs.

The nucleotide sequence reads as follows: TGTGCCAGCTCTCATACGGCGGGCGAAGACACTGAAGCTTTCTTT. Translation gives CASSHTAGEDTEAFF. This chain is built from TRBV6-1 and TRBJ1-1, with the D gene call left open. CDR1 MNHNS and CDR2 SASEGT are derived from the germline V gene. Trimming takes 8 bases from V and 3 bases from J, and the germline ends sit 19 bases apart. The CDR3 spans 15 residues, from the cysteine through the phenylalanine. CDR3 DNA is the only sequence kept; it has 45 bases, read in frame from the first base.